The rows below give T cell receptor beta chains drawn from one sample of a study of Graves' ophthalmopathy and Graves' hyperthyroidism. Using its own MiXCR run on the multiplex PCR reads, TCRdb lists one record per CDR3 protein. The data contain nearly 400,000 distinct CDR3 sequences, around 18% of them seen just once; the ten biggest clones take up around 1.5%. The sample consisted of peripheral blood. The receptors were sampled from a woman aged 18 to 35 with Graves' ophthalmopathy. CDR3s include the opening cysteine and the closing phenylalanine or tryptophan. Each record gives: J gene, clone size, V gene, D gene, CDR3 protein, CDR3 DNA. D genes are given only for firm matches. For some rows the clone size is stated as once, few or many, or as a class when expanded; others skip it.

j_call: TRBJ2-2
clone_size: many
v_call: TRBV15
d_call: -
cdr3_aa: CATSRVQANTGELFF
cdr3_nt: TGTGCCACCAGCAGAGTTCAGGCGAACACCGGGGAGCTGTTTTTT

j_call: TRBJ1-1
clone_size: many
v_call: TRBV6-1
d_call: TRBD1
cdr3_aa: CASVRQGGPLNTEAFF
cdr3_nt: TGTGCCAGCGTGCGGCAGGGGGGACCTTTGAACACTGAAGCTTTCTTT

j_call: TRBJ1-1
clone_size: many
v_call: TRBV30
d_call: -
cdr3_aa: CAWSGQTNTEAFF
cdr3_nt: TGTGCCTGGAGTGGTCAGACGAACACTGAAGCTTTCTTT

j_call: TRBJ2-7
clone_size: -
v_call: TRBV7-8
d_call: TRBD1
cdr3_aa: CASSLGQGFHEQYF
cdr3_nt: TGTGCCAGCAGCTTAGGACAGGGATTTCACGAGCAGTACTTC

j_call: TRBJ2-5
clone_size: many
v_call: TRBV7-2
d_call: -
cdr3_aa: CASSPQPPETQYF
cdr3_nt: TGTGCCAGCAGCCCTCAACCGCCAGAGACCCAGTACTTC

j_call: TRBJ2-7
clone_size: many
v_call: TRBV12-3/TRBV12-4
d_call: TRBD1
cdr3_aa: CASSFLGTGDQYEQYF
cdr3_nt: TGTGCCAGCAGTTTTTTAGGGACAGGGGATCAGTACGAGCAGTACTTC

j_call: TRBJ2-5
clone_size: -
v_call: TRBV6-2/TRBV6-3
d_call: -
cdr3_aa: CASSYYGHQETQYF
cdr3_nt: TGTGCCAGCAGTTATTATGGCCACCAAGAGACCCAGTACTTC

j_call: TRBJ1-1
clone_size: many
v_call: TRBV29-1
d_call: TRBD1
cdr3_aa: CSVHPTGASTEAFF
cdr3_nt: TGCAGCGTCCACCCGACAGGGGCGAGCACTGAAGCTTTCTTT

j_call: TRBJ1-1
clone_size: many
v_call: TRBV30
d_call: -
cdr3_aa: CAWSRVGTEAFF
cdr3_nt: TGTGCCTGGAGCAGGGTGGGGACTGAAGCTTTCTTT

j_call: TRBJ2-5
clone_size: -
v_call: TRBV9
d_call: TRBD1
cdr3_aa: CASTRGGLVEETQYF
cdr3_nt: TGTGCCAGCACACGAGGGGGCCTGGTAGAAGAGACCCAGTACTTC

j_call: TRBJ2-7
clone_size: many
v_call: TRBV2
d_call: -
cdr3_aa: CASSGLPRGVDEQYF
cdr3_nt: TGTGCCAGCAGTGGCCTCCCCAGGGGGGTCGACGAGCAGTACTTC

j_call: TRBJ2-5
clone_size: many
v_call: TRBV20-1
d_call: -
cdr3_aa: CSATRTPQETQYF
cdr3_nt: TGCAGTGCTACCCGGACCCCTCAAGAGACCCAGTACTTC

j_call: TRBJ2-7
clone_size: many
v_call: TRBV5-5
d_call: -
cdr3_aa: CASSLDPGQSYYEQYF
cdr3_nt: TGTGCCAGCAGCTTGGATCCAGGACAGAGCTACTACGAGCAGTACTTC

j_call: TRBJ2-7
clone_size: many
v_call: TRBV5-1
d_call: TRBD2
cdr3_aa: CASSPSGLSYEQYF
cdr3_nt: TGCGCCAGCAGCCCTAGCGGGCTCTCCTACGAGCAGTACTTC

j_call: TRBJ1-2
clone_size: -
v_call: TRBV18
d_call: -
cdr3_aa: CASSPLRSEGYTF
cdr3_nt: TGTGCCAGCTCACCACTCAGGTCGGAAGGCTACACCTTC